This T cell receptor beta chain was sequenced for a study of type 1 regulatory T cells. Whole-study context: This in vitro CD4 product, T-allo10, is enriched for Tr1 cells and alloantigen-specific. Findings and limits, study-wide: Compared with non-type 1 regulatory T cells, type 1 regulatory T cells showed a more restricted TCR repertoire.

About this clonotype itself: Its matching antigen is unknown.

The CDR3 has 14 residues. V lost 3 bases and J 2 bases, leaving 11 bases between the germline ends. The germline V gene has CDR1 SQVTM and CDR2 ANQGSEA. TCRdb reanalysed the reads using MiXCR and keeps one entry per CDR3 protein. The repertoire includes about 62,000 distinct CDR3 sequences, 60% to 65% of them detected once, and approximately 1.8% sits in the top ten. Specimen: cultured non-Tr1 T cells, either the whole culture or a sorted T cell fraction (not recorded which). The receptor comes from a human donor in good health. This sequence joins TRBV29-1 and TRBJ2-1; D is tentatively TRBD1 or TRBD2 (6 bases each). CDR3 sequence: CSVDRRGAYNEQFF. For the CDR3, the DNA is TGCAGCGTTGATCGAAGGGGGGCCTACAATGAGCAGTTCTTC.